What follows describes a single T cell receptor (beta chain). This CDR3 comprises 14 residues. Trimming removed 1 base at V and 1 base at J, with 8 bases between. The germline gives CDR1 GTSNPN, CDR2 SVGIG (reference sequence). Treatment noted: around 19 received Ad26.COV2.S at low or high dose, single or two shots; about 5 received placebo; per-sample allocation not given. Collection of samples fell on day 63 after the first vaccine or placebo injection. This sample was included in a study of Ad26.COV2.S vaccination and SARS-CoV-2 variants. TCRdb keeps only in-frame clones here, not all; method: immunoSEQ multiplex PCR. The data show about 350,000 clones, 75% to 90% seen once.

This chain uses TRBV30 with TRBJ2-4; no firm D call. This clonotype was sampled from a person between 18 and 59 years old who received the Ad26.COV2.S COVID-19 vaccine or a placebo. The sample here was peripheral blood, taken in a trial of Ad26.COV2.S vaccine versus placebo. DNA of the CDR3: TGTGCCTGGAGTGGCCCCGGGGCCAAAAACATTCAGTACTTC. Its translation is CAWSGPGAKNIQYF. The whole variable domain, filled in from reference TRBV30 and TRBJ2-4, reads SQTIHQWPATLVQPVGSPLSLECTVEGTSNPNLYWYRQAAGRGLQLLFYSVGIGQISSEVPQNLSASRPQDRQFILSSKKLLLSDSGFYLCAWSGPGAKNIQYFGAGTRLSVL.